This T cell receptor (beta chain) was identified during a study of T cell responses to AZD1222 COVID-19 vaccine. V shed 1 base and J shed 6 bases, with 7 bases lying between them. The CDR3 contains 13 residues. Per the germline V gene, CDR1 is SGHVS and CDR2 is FQNEAQ. As concerns this clone: Its cognate antigen is unknown.

Sequencing was performed with immunoSEQ multiplex PCR; in TCRdb, only in-frame clones are kept and a portion is missing. The table lists under 110,000 clones, approximately 87% of them singletons. Study outcomes and limitations: Donors in the cohort were predominantly white British and more often female, and clonal diversity was possibly underestimated.

This chain connects TRBV7-8 to TRBJ1-5; TRBD1 is a possible D gene (5 bases). This clonotype originated in an adult who received the AZD1222 COVID-19 vaccine. This material consisted of peripheral blood, taken 28 days after the second AZD1222 dose. CDR3 sequence reads: CASSLGGFQPQHF. CDR3 nucleotide sequence: TGTGCCAGCAGCTTAGGGGGGTTTCAGCCCCAGCATTTT. The complete variable domain, with remaining parts taken from reference TRBV7-8 and TRBJ1-5, reads GAGVSQSPRYKVAKRGQDVALRCDPISGHVSLFWYQQALGQGPEFLTYFQNEAQLDKSGLPSDRFFAERPEGSVSTLKIQRTQQEDSAVYLCASSLGGFQPQHFGDGTRLSIL.